These 9 T cell receptor beta chains came from one sample sequenced in a study of graft-versus-host responses after intestinal transplantation. Data came from immunoSEQ multiplex PCR; TCRdb stores just in-frame clones and leaves some out. In the table there are over 85,000 clones, roughly 89% of which are singletons. No antigen has been identified for these receptors. Source: unstimulated CD4+ T cells sorted from spleen or lymph node cells, taken before transplant. These receptors were obtained from a human donor who was the organ donor for an intestinal transplant.

J is TRBJ1-3 and V is TRBV19; 8 bases align to TRBD1. V shed 3 bases and J 2 bases; nucleotides not matched to a gene: 12. The length of the CDR3 is 18 residues. Germline CDR1 reads LNHDA; CDR2 reads SQIVND (reference sequence). The CDR3 sequence is CASSILRQGKVPGNTIYF. The DNA of the CDR3 is TGTGCCAGTAGTATCCTAAGACAGGGGAAAGTTCCTGGAAACACCATATATTTT.

The chain uses TRBV28 and TRBJ1-2, with D perhaps matching TRBD1 (6 bases). The germline V and J ends were trimmed by 5 bases and 1 base, with 17 bases remaining between them. CDR1 is MDHEN, CDR2 SYDVKM, per germline. The CDR3 is 16 amino acids. The CDR3 sequence is CASSIRQVWSNYGYTF. Here the CDR3 DNA reads TGTGCCAGCAGTATCCGACAGGTTTGGAGTAACTATGGCTACACCTTC.

J is TRBJ2-3 and V is TRBV7-2; possibly TRBD2 for D (5 bases). Germline CDR1 and CDR2: SGHTA and FQGNSA. Trimming left V 1 base short and J 5 bases short, with 13 bases between. There are 15 residues in the CDR3. The CDR3: CASSLGRVSKDTQYF. CDR3 coding DNA: TGTGCCAGCAGCTTAGGGCGGGTATCGAAAGATACGCAGTATTTT.

This clone was counted once. The chain carries TRBV5-1 and TRBJ1-1; D unclear. The length of the CDR3 is 14 residues. Germline assignment: CDR1 SGHRS and CDR2 YFSETQ. V lost 1 base to trimming and J lost 6 bases, with 13 bases between them. CDR3 DNA sequence: TGCGCCAGCAGCTTGACAGTGGAGGTGGCTGAAGCTTTCTTT. Encoded protein: CASSLTVEVAEAFF.

V usage is TRBV28 and J usage is TRBJ1-2, with 8 bases lining up with TRBD1. Germline CDR1 reads MDHEN; CDR2 reads SYDVKM. The CDR3 covers 15 residues. Trimming took 8 bases from V and 2 from J; bases not matched to a gene: 10. This CDR3 reads CASRPTGAGNYGYTF. CDR3 in DNA: TGTGCCAGCCGCCCGACAGGGGCCGGGAACTATGGCTACACCTTC.

The CDR3 nucleotides are TGCGCCAGCAGCCAAGGTCGGGGGATTTATCAGCCCCAGCATTTT. Amino acids: CASSQGRGIYQPQHF. The V call is TRBV4-3, the J call TRBJ1-5; perhaps TRBD1 as D (5 bases). The V and J ends lost 1 base and 5 bases respectively, with 12 bases between them. This CDR3 comprises 15 residues. Germline V gene data show CDR1 as LGHNA and CDR2 as YSLEER.

This rearrangement joins TRBV7-9 to TRBJ1-2; D is perhaps TRBD1 (6 bases). This CDR3 comprises 14 residues. The V gene lost 2 bases and the J gene lost 6 bases, with 13 bases spanning the gap. CDR1 and CDR2 from the germline V gene are SEHNR and FQNEAQ (reference sequence). The CDR3 region has the DNA TGTGCCAGCAGCTTATCGGACAGTCGTCATGGCTACACCTTC. As protein: CASSLSDSRHGYTF.

The V call is TRBV18, the J call TRBJ1-2; D call uncertain. In germline, CDR1 is KGHSH, CDR2 LQKENI. Trimming pared 2 bases from V and 4 bases from J, leaving 8 bases between. The CDR3 covers 13 residues. CDR3 sequence reads: CASSPGQIYGYTF. The CDR3 region has the DNA TGTGCCAGCTCACCAGGGCAGATCTATGGCTACACCTTC.

The CDR3 sequence: CASSLRGGSSYEQYF. CDR3 DNA: TGTGCCAGCAGCTTACGCGGGGGGAGCTCCTACGAGCAGTACTTC. The chain links TRBV7-2 to TRBJ2-7; 8 bases agree with TRBD2. Germline V CDR1 and CDR2: SGHTA, FQGNSA. The V and J ends lost 2 bases and 0 bases, in that order; junction bases with no gene match: 3. There are 15 residues in the CDR3.